The 31 T cell receptor beta chains below all came from one sample that was sequenced in a study of beta chain features in type 1 diabetes. Since all of the isolated RNA was reverse transcribed, expressed TCRB transcripts were what got sequenced. Sequencing used immunoSEQ multiplex PCR; TCRdb keeps in-frame clones, though not all of them. The sample lists 970,000 or so clones; around a sixth were seen once. Sequencing was performed on naive CD4+ T cells from blood. The receptor source for this set is a woman in her late teens or twenties in good health.

The gene calls are TRBV5-6 and TRBJ2-3; the match to TRBD1 covers 9 bases. The V gene's germline CDR1 is SGHDT and CDR2 YYEEEE. Trimming removed 10 bases from V and 2 bases from J; junction bases left unmatched: 8. This CDR3 is 14 amino acids long. This CDR3 reads CAGTRTGDTDTQYF. CDR3 sequence (DNA): TGTGCCGGAACCCGGACAGGGGACACAGATACGCAGTATTTT.

The V gene is TRBV27, the J gene TRBJ2-1; TRBD2 agrees at 13 bases. The J segment lost 7 bases and the V segment lost 2 bases, leaving 11 bases of the junction unmatched. Germline CDR1 MNHEY, CDR2 SMNVEV (reference sequence). The CDR3 loop spans 18 amino acids. CDR3 nucleotides: TGTGCCAGCAGTTTAATCCTCACTAGCGGGAGGGCCGGTAATGAGCAGTTCTTC. This sequence encodes CASSLILTSGRAGNEQFF.

The chain has TRBV7-2 and TRBJ1-2; D possibly corresponds to TRBD1 (5 bases). Germline V gene data show CDR1 as SGHTA and CDR2 as FQGNSA. The CDR3 covers 15 residues. Trimming shortened V by 1 base and J by 2 bases, and 11 bases separated the two germline ends. The CDR3 region has the DNA TGTGCCAGCAGCTTAGGACAGAACCTCAACTATGGCTACACCTTC. Its protein product is CASSLGQNLNYGYTF.

The V gene is TRBV29-1, the J gene TRBJ2-7; D unclear. Germline values: CDR1 SQVTM, CDR2 ANQGSEA. This CDR3 is built from 13 residues. The V gene lost 8 bases and the J gene lost 0 bases, with 14 bases spanning the gap. CDR3 sequence: CSTRTESSYEQYF. The DNA of the CDR3 is TGCAGCACCCGGACGGAGAGCTCCTACGAGCAGTACTTC.

This clone was seen a handful of times. Other DNA sequences in this sample translate to the same CDR3. The J gene is TRBJ2-1, the V gene TRBV4-3; 11 nucleotides match TRBD2. V gave up 1 base and J gave up 0 bases; unmatched junction bases: 2. CDR3 length: 17 amino acids. Per the germline V gene, CDR1 is LGHNA and CDR2 is YSLEER. CDR3 in amino acids: CASSQGTSGRSYNEQFF. The CDR3 bases are TGCGCCAGCAGCCAAGGGACTAGCGGGCGCTCCTACAATGAGCAGTTCTTC.

The V call is TRBV7-2, the J call TRBJ2-3; D unclear. Germline assignment: CDR1 SGHTA and CDR2 FQGNSA. Trimming took off 2 bases at V and 4 bases at J, with 13 bases between the two ends. CDR3 size: 15 residues. The CDR3 here is CASSLYTPGADTQYF. CDR3 sequence (DNA): TGTGCCAGCAGCTTATACACGCCTGGGGCAGATACGCAGTATTTT.

Points on this clone: A clone one base away is much larger, so this may be a read error. Other DNA sequences within the sample encode an identical CDR3. This sequence joins TRBV18 and TRBJ2-3; D gene uncertain. V dropped 3 bases and J dropped 3 bases, with 4 bases sitting between them. The length of the CDR3 is 12 residues. Germline lookup yields CDR1 KGHSH and CDR2 LQKENI. In DNA form, the CDR3 reads TGTGCCAGCTCACCGGGTACAGATACGCAGTATTTT. This translates into CASSPGTDTQYF.

The CDR3 DNA is TGTGCCAGCAGAATAGCGGGAGGGCCGTATGAGCAGTTCTTC. It is translated as CASRIAGGPYEQFF. The chain links TRBV19 to TRBJ2-1; TRBD2 matches at 11 bases. Germline CDR1 is LNHDA and CDR2 is SQIVND (reference sequence). CDR3 length: 14 amino acids. Losses at the gene ends were 9 bases for V and 8 bases for J; bases not matched to a gene: 9.

Only a few counts were recorded for this clone. The chain carries TRBV19 and TRBJ2-5; D not certain. Between the trimmed V and J ends, which lost 6 bases and 3 bases, there was a span of 26 bases. Per germline, CDR1 LNHDA and CDR2 SQIVND (reference sequence). The CDR3 covers 18 residues. The CDR3 sequence is CASSLVLEGRRKKETQYF. CDR3 sequence (DNA): TGTGCCAGTAGCCTCGTCTTGGAAGGGCGCCGGAAGAAAGAGACCCAGTACTTC.

Note on this clone: This sample also contains other DNA sequences that code for the same CDR3. In DNA form, the CDR3 reads TGCAGTGCTAGAGTCAACTATGGCTACACCTTC. This translates into CSARVNYGYTF. The V call is TRBV20-1, the J call TRBJ1-2; no reliable D call. CDR1 and CDR2 from the germline V gene are DFQATT and SNEGSKA (reference sequence). CDR3 length: 11 amino acids. V gave up 1 base and J gave up 2 bases, with 2 bases separating them.

The chain joins TRBV18 to TRBJ2-5, with TRBD1 matching 7 bases. The V gene's germline CDR1 is KGHSH and CDR2 LQKENI. V lost 8 bases and J lost 1; bases outside the gene matches: 4. This CDR3 contains 13 residues. This CDR3 is CASKGQPQETQYF. The CDR3 nucleotides read TGTGCCAGCAAGGGACAGCCCCAAGAGACCCAGTACTTC.

This rearrangement joins TRBV7-2 to TRBJ2-1; possible D gene TRBD2, 6 bases. The CDR3 covers 16 residues. Trimming took off 3 bases at V and 1 base at J, with 13 bases between the two ends. Germline CDR1 reads SGHTA; CDR2 reads FQGNSA. The chain's CDR3 is CASSLRDLLSYNEQFF. CDR3 bases: TGTGCCAGCAGCTTGCGGGACCTCCTGTCCTACAATGAGCAGTTCTTC.

The rearrangement joins TRBV27 to TRBJ2-7; 9 bases fit TRBD1. The CDR3 contains 13 residues. CDR1 and CDR2 from the germline V gene are MNHEY and SMNVEV (reference sequence). J lost 1 base, V lost 6 bases, and 1 base had no gene match. The CDR3 coding sequence is TGTGCCAGCAGCGGACAGGGGTCCTACGAGCAGTACTTC. Translated: CASSGQGSYEQYF.

This clone was observed a handful of times. J is TRBJ2-1 and V is TRBV7-2; D possibly corresponds to TRBD2 (6 bases). Per the germline V gene, CDR1 is SGHTA and CDR2 is FQGNSA. The V and J ends lost 10 bases and 0 bases respectively, with 19 bases between them. The CDR3 extends over 16 amino acids. Here the CDR3 DNA reads TGTGCCACCCAACTCTCGCGGGACGCCTCCTACAATGAGCAGTTCTTC. As protein: CATQLSRDASYNEQFF.

The V call is TRBV6-1, the J call TRBJ2-7; 8 bases fit TRBD2. The CDR3 loop spans 14 amino acids. CDR1 and CDR2 from the germline V gene are MNHNS and SASEGT. V dropped 6 bases and J dropped 1; count of bases not matched to a gene: 5. CDR3 coding DNA: TGTGCCAGCAGCTTTAGCGGGATTTCCTACGAGCAGTACTTC. Amino acids: CASSFSGISYEQYF.

The chain has TRBV2 and TRBJ1-1; D perhaps matches TRBD1 (6 bases). V was clipped by 6 bases and J by 0 bases, with 20 bases between them. The CDR3 sequence is 17 residues long. Germline assignment: CDR1 SNHLY and CDR2 FYNNEI. CDR3 nucleotides: TGTGCCAGCAGCGGAATTACAGGGTTCCGATTGAACACTGAAGCTTTCTTT. It is translated as CASSGITGFRLNTEAFF.

The rearrangement joins TRBV6-5 to TRBJ2-3; D possibly corresponds to TRBD2 (6 bases). The CDR3 loop spans 14 amino acids. The V gene lost 8 bases and the J gene lost 1 base, with 13 bases spanning the gap. CDR1 is MNHEY, CDR2 SVGAGI, per germline. In DNA form, the CDR3 reads TGTGCCAGCGGCGGGAAGAGAGGCACAGATACGCAGTATTTT. The encoded protein is CASGGKRGTDTQYF.

This clone was counted only a few times. The V call is TRBV5-4, the J call TRBJ2-3, with TRBD2 matching 7 bases. The V segment lost 0 bases and the J segment 4 bases; nucleotides outside the gene matches: 8. The CDR3 loop spans 16 amino acids. Germline-derived CDR1 and CDR2 are SGHNT and YYREEE (reference sequence). The CDR3 sequence: CASSLGGLGFSDTQYF. The CDR3 nucleotides read TGTGCCAGCAGCTTGGGCGGACTAGGCTTTTCAGATACGCAGTATTTT.

The V and J genes are TRBV19 and TRBJ2-4; TRBD1 agrees at 9 bases. CDR1 LNHDA and CDR2 SQIVND come from the germline V gene (reference sequence). V lost 5 bases and J lost 6; bases outside the gene matches: 2. The CDR3 is 13 amino acids. The CDR3 reads CASSSTGGNIQYF. The DNA for the CDR3 is TGTGCCAGTAGTTCGACAGGGGGAAACATTCAGTACTTC.

The V gene is TRBV14, the J gene TRBJ2-2, with unresolved D. CDR1 and CDR2 from the germline V gene are SGHDN and FVKESK. This CDR3 has 15 residues. With 0 bases removed from V and 2 bases from J, the gap between germline ends came to 7 bases. CDR3: CASSQERHNTGELFF. The CDR3 nucleotides read TGTGCCAGCAGCCAAGAGAGACACAACACCGGGGAGCTGTTTTTT.

This clone came up a few times. The chain recombines TRBV5-4 with TRBJ2-1; either TRBD1 or TRBD2 may supply D (5 bases each). Trimming shortened V by 0 bases and J by 8 bases, and 15 bases separated the two germline ends. The CDR3 length is 15 residues. The germline CDR1 and CDR2 sequences are SGHNT and YYREEE (reference sequence). In DNA, the CDR3 is TGTGCCAGCAGCTTGGATGGGGGATTGAGGGATGAGCAGTTCTTC. Protein sequence: CASSLDGGLRDEQFF. Supplemented by reference TRBV5-4 and TRBJ2-1, the full variable domain reads ETGVTQSPTHLIKTRGQQVTLRCSSQSGHNTVSWYQQALGQGPQFIFQYYREEENGRGNFPPRFSGLQFPNYSSELNVNALELDDSALYLCASSLDGGLRDEQFFGPGTRLTVL.

The chain carries TRBV4-1 and TRBJ2-1, with D tentatively TRBD1 (7 bases). The CDR3 is made up of 14 amino acids. Germline V lookup: CDR1 MGHRA, CDR2 YSYEKL. Trimming shortened V by 3 bases and J by 9 bases, and 15 bases separated the two germline ends. The CDR3 sequence is CASSHPAQGGEQFF. The CDR3 DNA is TGCGCCAGCAGCCACCCGGCTCAGGGGGGTGAGCAGTTCTTC.

Only a few counts were recorded for this clone. This same CDR3 is encoded by further DNA sequences in the sample. The chain uses TRBV5-1 and TRBJ2-3; 7 bases map to TRBD2. CDR1 is SGHRS, CDR2 YFSETQ, per germline. Germline trimming cut 2 bases from V and 4 bases from J; bases unmatched to any gene: 7. The CDR3 has 15 residues. The CDR3 coding sequence is TGCGCCAGCAGCTTAGCTGCGGGAGTCGCAGATACGCAGTATTTT. This gives the protein CASSLAAGVADTQYF.

The chain has TRBV9 and TRBJ2-6, with 11 bases identical to TRBD2. The CDR3 loop spans 19 amino acids. After removal of 3 bases from V and 1 base from J, the junction contained 9 bases not matched to a gene. Germline CDR1 SGDLS, CDR2 YYNGEE. The CDR3 region is CASSETLAGAGSGANVLTF. CDR3 bases: TGTGCCAGCAGCGAGACACTAGCGGGAGCCGGTTCTGGGGCCAACGTCCTGACTTTC.

In its sample, this clone was seen a few times. In DNA, the CDR3 is TGTGCCAGCAGCTGGGGACTAGATCGCTACAATGAGCAGTTCTTC. It specifies CASSWGLDRYNEQFF. The V and J genes are TRBV7-2 and TRBJ2-1, with 8 nucleotides matching TRBD2. This CDR3 is 15 amino acids long. The germline V gene encodes CDR1 SGHTA and CDR2 FQGNSA. J was trimmed by 3 bases and V by 4 bases; bases with no gene match: 5.

The gene calls are TRBV6-5 and TRBJ1-4; D call uncertain. Between the trimmed V and J ends, which lost 6 bases and 10 bases, there was a span of 15 bases. This CDR3 is 13 amino acids long. The germline V gene has CDR1 MNHEY and CDR2 SVGAGI. Here the CDR3 DNA reads TGTGCCAGCAGCCTAAATATCGACCGAAAACTGTTTTTT. As protein: CASSLNIDRKLFF.

In this sample, this clone turned up a few times. The V call is TRBV28, the J call TRBJ1-1, with a weak D call TRBD1 (6 bases). Germline CDR1 MDHEN, CDR2 SYDVKM. V lost 6 bases to trimming and J lost 1 base, with 9 bases between them. This CDR3 is 13 amino acids long. The CDR3 bases are TGTGCCAGCAGCAGGGGTAAGAACACTGAAGCTTTCTTT. Translation gives CASSRGKNTEAFF.

This rearrangement joins TRBV28 to TRBJ2-3; D is ambiguous. Trimming took off 0 bases at V and 5 bases at J, with 18 bases between the two ends. Germline CDR1 and CDR2: MDHEN and SYDVKM. There are 17 residues in the CDR3. The CDR3: CASSLWSPSSVRDTQYF. The CDR3 region has the DNA TGTGCCAGCAGTTTATGGAGCCCGTCGTCCGTCCGAGATACGCAGTATTTT.

This clone was seen only a few times. The chain combines TRBV6-5 with TRBJ1-1; a weak D match, TRBD1 (6 bases). Germline assignment: CDR1 MNHEY and CDR2 SVGAGI. CDR3 length: 16 residues. Trimming pared 2 bases from V and 4 bases from J, leaving 17 bases between. CDR3 DNA sequence: TGTGCCAGCAGTTACAAATGGACAGCCGGGGGCACTGAAGCTTTCTTT. The encoded protein is CASSYKWTAGGTEAFF.

This clone turned up a few times. The chain joins TRBV5-1 to TRBJ2-1; a weak D match, TRBD2 (6 bases). Between the trimmed V and J ends, which lost 0 bases and 3 bases, there was a span of 19 bases. This CDR3 is 18 amino acids long. Per germline, CDR1 SGHRS and CDR2 YFSETQ. In nucleotides, the CDR3 is TGCGCCAGCAGCTTGGATACTAGGAGGGGTTCGGGCTACAATGAGCAGTTCTTC. Translation gives CASSLDTRRGSGYNEQFF.

This clone showed up just a few times. The chain carries TRBV7-8 and TRBJ2-1; the D is unclear. The CDR3 extends over 15 amino acids. V was cut by 5 bases and J by 0 bases, with 11 bases left in between. Germline lookup yields CDR1 SGHVS and CDR2 FQNEAQ. In DNA form, the CDR3 reads TGTGCCAGCAGCGTTGACCCGAACTCCTACAATGAGCAGTTCTTC. It translates to CASSVDPNSYNEQFF.